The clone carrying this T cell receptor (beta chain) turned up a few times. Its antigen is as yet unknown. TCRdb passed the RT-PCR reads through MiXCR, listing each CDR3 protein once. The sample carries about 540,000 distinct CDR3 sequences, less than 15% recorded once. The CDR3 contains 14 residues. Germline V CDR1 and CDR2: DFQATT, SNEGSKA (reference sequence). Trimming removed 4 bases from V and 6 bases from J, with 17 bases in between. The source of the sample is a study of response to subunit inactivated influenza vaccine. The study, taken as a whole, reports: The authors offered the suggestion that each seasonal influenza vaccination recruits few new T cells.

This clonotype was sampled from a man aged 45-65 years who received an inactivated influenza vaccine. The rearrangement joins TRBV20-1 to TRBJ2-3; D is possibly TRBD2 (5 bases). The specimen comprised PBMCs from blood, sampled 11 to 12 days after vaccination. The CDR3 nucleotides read TGCAGTGCTACACTAGGAGGTTCCGCGGATACGCAGTATTTT. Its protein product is CSATLGGSADTQYF.